The 26 T cell receptor beta chains given below trace back to one sample, sequenced in a study of control samples from healthy donors and cancer patients (dated by TCRdb to 2018 to 2021). The library was produced with the immunoSEQ multiplex PCR assay. Drawn from immuneACCESS, this table holds only the in-frame rearrangements with V and J called that TCRdb kept. Clones are partly lost; checked studies trace under half to an unresolved V gene and leave the rest unexplained. Recorded for this sample are about 170,000 clones; about 90% of them occurred a single time. Around 2.2% of the sample lies in the top ten. Sequenced sample: blood. These receptors were obtained from a woman aged 40 to 49 in good health.

This rearrangement joins TRBV6-1 to TRBJ1-2, with 8 bases identical to TRBD1. The CDR3 spans 15 residues. Germline V gene sequence: CDR1 MNHNS, CDR2 SASEGT. Trimming removed 3 bases from V and 4 bases from J; junction bases left unmatched: 7. CDR3 amino acids: CASSDAPDRVYGYTF. CDR3 in DNA: TGTGCCAGCAGTGATGCCCCGGACAGGGTCTATGGCTACACCTTC.

The chain combines TRBV14 with TRBJ1-2, with D unclear. Trimming left V 3 bases short and J 5 bases short, with 13 bases between. Germline assignment: CDR1 SGHDN and CDR2 FVKESK. The CDR3 is made up of 14 amino acids. For the CDR3, the DNA is TGTGCCAGCAGCCAGGTTCCGGAGAATTATGGCTACACCTTC. It is translated as CASSQVPENYGYTF. The variable domain in full, completed from reference TRBV14 and TRBJ1-2, reads EAGVTQFPSHSVIEKGQTVTLRCDPISGHDNLYWYRRVMGKEIKFLLHFVKESKQDESGMPNNRFLAERTGGTYSTLKVQPAELEDSGVYFCASSQVPENYGYTFGSGTRLTVV.

CDR3 residues: CASTGADNEKLFF. CDR3 DNA sequence: TGTGCCAGTACAGGGGCGGATAATGAAAAACTGTTTTTT. The chain combines TRBV2 with TRBJ1-4, with 7 bases that match TRBD1. Germline V gives CDR1 SNHLY, CDR2 FYNNEI. This CDR3 spans 13 amino acids. V dropped 9 bases and J dropped 4; count of bases not matched to a gene: 5. Complete variable domain (other parts from reference TRBV2 and TRBJ1-4): EPEVTQTPSHQVTQMGQEVILRCVPISNHLYFYWYRQILGQKVEFLVSFYNNEISEKSEIFDDQFSVERPDGSNFTLKIRSTKLEDSAMYFCASTGADNEKLFFGSGTQLSVL.

The CDR3 DNA follows: TGTGCCGTAGGGGGGCAGCCCCAGCATTTT. Protein sequence: CAVGGQPQHF. The gene calls are TRBV19 and TRBJ1-5, with a tentative D call TRBD1 (6 bases). Germline V gene data show CDR1 as LNHDA and CDR2 as SQIVND (reference sequence). V was cut by 11 bases and J by 7 bases, with 9 bases left in between. This CDR3 has 10 residues.

The chain combines TRBV5-8 with TRBJ2-5; D is ambiguous. The germline gives CDR1 SGHTS, CDR2 YDEGEE. With 0 bases removed from V and 5 bases from J, the gap between germline ends came to 5 bases. This CDR3 contains 12 residues. CDR3 protein: CASSLVVETQYF. CDR3 nucleotides: TGTGCCAGCAGCTTGGTAGTGGAGACCCAGTACTTC.

The CDR3: CASSPTSGTNTGELFF. The CDR3 region has the DNA TGTGCCAGCAGCCCCACTAGCGGGACGAACACCGGGGAGCTGTTTTTT. The gene calls are TRBV3-1 (or the pseudogene TRBV3-2) and TRBJ2-2, with 10 nucleotides matching TRBD2. The CDR3 length is 16 residues. CDR1 is LGHDT and CDR2 is YNNKEL in the germline V gene (reference sequence). The ends lost 4 bases at V and 0 bases at J; junction bases unmatched: 2.

This clone was observed once. The CDR3 sequence: CASSQLRGRGAYEQYF. The CDR3 region has the DNA TGTGCCAGCAGCCAGCTGCGCGGCCGGGGTGCCTACGAGCAGTACTTC. The chain couples TRBV5-8 to TRBJ2-7; possibly TRBD2 for D (5 bases). Germline V gene lookup returns CDR1 SGHTS and CDR2 YDEGEE. The CDR3 covers 16 residues. V was shortened by 4 bases and J by 2 bases, with 19 bases between the two germline ends.

In its sample, this clone was seen a few times. The chain recombines TRBV19 with TRBJ1-4; D is unresolved. V was pared by 0 bases and J by 8 bases, with 7 bases between. This CDR3 is built from 13 residues. CDR1 LNHDA and CDR2 SQIVND come from the germline V gene (reference sequence). Here the CDR3 DNA reads TGTGCCAGTAGTATAGATAATTGGGAAAAACTGTTTTTT. Its translation is CASSIDNWEKLFF.

The J gene is TRBJ1-3, the V gene TRBV19, with a tentative D call TRBD1 (6 bases). CDR1 is LNHDA, CDR2 SQIVND, per germline (reference sequence). CDR3 size: 14 residues. Deletions cut 4 bases from V and 6 bases from J, with 13 bases between. The CDR3 reads CASSKLGATNTIYF. The CDR3 DNA reads as TGTGCCAGTAGTAAGCTGGGGGCTACAAACACCATATATTTT. Supplemented by reference TRBV19 and TRBJ1-3, the full variable domain reads DGGITQSPKYLFRKEGQNVTLSCEQNLNHDAMYWYRQDPGQGLRLIYYSQIVNDFQKGDIAEGYSVSREKKESFPLTVTSAQKNPTAFYLCASSKLGATNTIYFGEGSWLTVV.

The chain combines TRBV25-1 with TRBJ1-3; perhaps TRBD1 as D (6 bases). This CDR3 is 16 amino acids long. The germline V gene encodes CDR1 MGHDK and CDR2 SYGVNS. V lost 1 base to trimming and J lost 4 bases, with 14 bases between them. CDR3: CASSESPGVSGNTIYF. Here the CDR3 DNA reads TGTGCCAGCAGTGAATCCCCAGGGGTTTCGGGAAACACCATATATTTT.

V usage is TRBV5-1 and J usage is TRBJ2-7, with 7 bases lining up with TRBD2. V lost 1 base and J lost 3; bases outside the gene matches: 1. CDR3 size: 13 residues. From germline, CDR1 is SGHRS and CDR2 YFSETQ. CDR3 coding DNA: TGCGCCAGCAGCTTGCGGACTAGCTACGAGCAGTACTTC. This encodes CASSLRTSYEQYF.

CDR3 sequence reads: CASSQLGETQYF. The DNA of the CDR3 is TGTGCCAGCAGCCAACTTGGAGAGACCCAGTACTTC. This chain links TRBV3-1 (or the pseudogene TRBV3-2) with TRBJ2-5; the D is unclear. The CDR3 sequence is 12 residues long. The germline V gene has CDR1 LGHDT and CDR2 YNNKEL (reference sequence). Trimming removed 2 bases from V and 4 bases from J, with 5 bases in between.

The chain uses TRBV28 and TRBJ2-3; 8 nucleotides line up with TRBD1. Germline CDR1 is MDHEN and CDR2 is SYDVKM. The junction had 10 bases not matched to a gene; V was cut back by 4 bases and J by 4 bases. The CDR3 runs to 16 residues. CDR3 loop: CASSSPLLTGADTQYF. CDR3 sequence (DNA): TGTGCCAGCAGTTCTCCGCTACTGACAGGGGCAGATACGCAGTATTTT.

CDR3 residues: CASSLRAAAPGELFF. In DNA form, the CDR3 reads TGTGCCAGCAGCTTAAGAGCTGCGGCGCCAGGGGAGCTGTTTTTT. V gene TRBV7-6 combines with J gene TRBJ2-2; D unclear. V lost 2 bases, J lost 8 bases, and 15 bases lay in between. Germline CDR1 reads SGHVS; CDR2 reads FNYEAQ. The CDR3 length is 15 residues. The whole variable domain, remainder taken from reference TRBV7-6 and TRBJ2-2, is GAGVSQSPRYKVTKRGQDVALRCDPISGHVSLYWYRQALGQGPEFLTYFNYEAQQDKSGLPNDRFSAERPEGSISTLTIQRTEQRDSAMYRCASSLRAAAPGELFFGEGSRLTVL.

The CDR3 sequence: CASSPSSGWRDTQYF. CDR3 DNA: TGTGCCAGCAGCCCTTCTAGCGGTTGGAGAGATACGCAGTATTTT. The chain uses TRBV3-1 (or the pseudogene TRBV3-2) and TRBJ2-3; 7 bases are shared with TRBD2. V was clipped by 4 bases and J by 5 bases; unmatched bases: 9. The CDR3 is 15 residues long. Per germline, CDR1 LGHDT and CDR2 YNNKEL (reference sequence).

The rearrangement links TRBV7-8 to TRBJ1-3; unclear D gene. The CDR3 is 13 amino acids. V dropped 3 bases and J dropped 4 bases, with 7 bases sitting between them. Germline V gene lookup returns CDR1 SGHVS and CDR2 FQNEAQ. CDR3: CASSFNMGNTIYF. CDR3 nucleotide sequence: TGTGCCAGCAGCTTCAACATGGGAAACACCATATATTTT.

This clone has a handful of counts. The J gene is TRBJ2-3, the V gene TRBV11-1, with D perhaps given as TRBD1 or TRBD2 (7 bases each). The CDR3 contains 13 residues. Germline values: CDR1 SGHAT, CDR2 FQDESV (reference sequence). V was pared by 5 bases and J by 4 bases, with 10 bases between. CDR3 in DNA: TGTGCCAGCAGCCAGGGGGGGGCAGATACGCAGTATTTT. Amino acid sequence: CASSQGGADTQYF.

The chain employs TRBV19 and TRBJ2-3, with 13 bases identical to TRBD2. CDR3 length: 17 amino acids. Trimming cost V 7 bases and J 1 base; bases outside gene matches: 8. The germline V gene encodes CDR1 LNHDA and CDR2 SQIVND (reference sequence). The DNA of the CDR3 is TGTGCCAGTACCACTAGCGGGGGGGCCTTCGGCACAGATACGCAGTATTTT. The encoded protein is CASTTSGGAFGTDTQYF.

The CDR3 is CASSVESPGGIAKNIQYF. The CDR3 coding sequence is TGTGCCAGCAGCGTAGAATCACCCGGGGGTATAGCCAAAAACATTCAGTACTTC. This chain uses TRBV9 with TRBJ2-4; D possibly corresponds to TRBD2 (6 bases). The CDR3 length is 18 residues. Germline V lookup: CDR1 SGDLS, CDR2 YYNGEE. The V gene lost 0 bases and the J gene lost 0 bases, with 16 bases spanning the gap. Full variable domain (outside the CDR3, taken from reference TRBV9 and TRBJ2-4): DSGVTQTPKHLITATGQRVTLRCSPRSGDLSVYWYQQSLDQGLQFLIQYYNGEERAKGNILERFSAQQFPDLHSELNLSSLELGDSALYFCASSVESPGGIAKNIQYFGAGTRLSVL.

This chain joins TRBV7-2 and TRBJ1-1; TRBD1 matches at 9 bases. The germline V gene encodes CDR1 SGHTA and CDR2 FQGNSA. With V trimmed by 1 base and J by 9 bases, 3 bases remained unmatched. The length of the CDR3 is 13 residues. The DNA of the CDR3 is TGTGCCAGCAGCTTAGGTGGGACAGGGAAAGCTTTCTTT. This encodes CASSLGGTGKAFF. The variable domain in full, with the rest retrieved from reference TRBV7-2 and TRBJ1-1, is GAGVSQSPSNKVTEKGKDVELRCDPISGHTALYWYRQSLGQGLEFLIYFQGNSAPDKSGLPSDRFSAERTGGSVSTLTIQRTQQEDSAVYLCASSLGGTGKAFFGQGTRLTVV.

The rearrangement joins TRBV5-6 to TRBJ1-2; D perhaps matches TRBD1 (6 bases). Germline-derived CDR1 and CDR2 are SGHDT and YYEEEE. The CDR3 sequence is 13 residues long. V was clipped by 3 bases and J by 4 bases, with 10 bases between them. CDR3 sequence: CASSWGDTYGYTF. In DNA, the CDR3 is TGTGCCAGCAGCTGGGGGGACACCTATGGCTACACCTTC.

V is TRBV27 and J is TRBJ1-1, with a tentative D call TRBD1 (6 bases). The CDR3 totals 14 residues. V lost 6 bases to trimming and J lost 5 bases, with 16 bases between them. Germline loops: CDR1 MNHEY, CDR2 SMNVEV (reference sequence). The CDR3 DNA sequence: TGTGCCAGCAGCCTAGGGGGGCTGGTAACTGAAGCTTTCTTT. It specifies CASSLGGLVTEAFF.

The chain joins TRBV3-1 (or the pseudogene TRBV3-2) to TRBJ1-2; D may be TRBD1 (5 bases). V lost 1 base to trimming and J lost 2 bases, with 8 bases between them. Germline-derived CDR1 and CDR2 are LGHDT and YNNKEL (reference sequence). This CDR3 is 14 amino acids long. The CDR3 nucleotides are TGTGCCAGCAGCCAAGCCCAGGGAAACTATGGCTACACCTTC. It translates to CASSQAQGNYGYTF.

The genes are TRBV9 and TRBJ1-6; 7 bases are shared with TRBD1. J lost 4 bases, V lost 4 bases, and 5 bases had no gene match. Looked up from germline, CDR1 is SGDLS and CDR2 is YYNGEE. The CDR3 covers 15 residues. CDR3 nucleotides: TGTGCCAGCAGCAACTCGGGACAGTATAATTCACCCCTCCACTTT. This codes for CASSNSGQYNSPLHF.

This chain links TRBV6-2 or TRBV6-3 with TRBJ1-1; D unresolved. From germline, CDR1 is MNHEY and CDR2 SVGEGT. V lost 6 bases, J lost 6 bases, and 23 bases lay in between. The CDR3 extends over 16 amino acids. CDR3 residues: CASSPKRSGAISEAFF. The CDR3 nucleotides are TGTGCCAGCAGCCCTAAGCGGAGCGGAGCGATCTCTGAAGCTTTCTTT.

This rearrangement joins TRBV19 to TRBJ2-1; 9 positions match TRBD2. V was pared by 3 bases and J by 9 bases, with 6 bases of the junction left unmatched. There are 14 residues in the CDR3. Per the germline V gene, CDR1 is LNHDA and CDR2 is SQIVND (reference sequence). The DNA of the CDR3 is TGTGCCAGTAGTATCAGCGGGGGGCGGGGTGAGCAGTTCTTC. It encodes CASSISGGRGEQFF.